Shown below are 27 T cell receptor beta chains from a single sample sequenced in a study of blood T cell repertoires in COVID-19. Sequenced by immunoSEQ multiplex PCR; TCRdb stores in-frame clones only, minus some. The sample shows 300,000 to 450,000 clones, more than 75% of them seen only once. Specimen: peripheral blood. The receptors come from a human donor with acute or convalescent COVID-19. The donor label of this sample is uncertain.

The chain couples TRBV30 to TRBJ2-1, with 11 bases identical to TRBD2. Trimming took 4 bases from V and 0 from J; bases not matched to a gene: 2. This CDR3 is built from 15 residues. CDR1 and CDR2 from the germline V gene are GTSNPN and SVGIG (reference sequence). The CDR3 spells CAWKGLAGSYNEQFF. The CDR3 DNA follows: TGTGCCTGGAAAGGACTAGCGGGCTCCTACAATGAGCAGTTCTTC.

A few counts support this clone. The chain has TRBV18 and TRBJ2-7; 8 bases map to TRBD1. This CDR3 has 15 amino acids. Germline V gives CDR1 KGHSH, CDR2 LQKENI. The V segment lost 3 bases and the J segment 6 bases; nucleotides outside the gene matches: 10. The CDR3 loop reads CASSPSDRGVREQYF. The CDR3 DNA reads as TGTGCCAGCTCACCGTCCGACAGGGGAGTGCGCGAGCAGTACTTC. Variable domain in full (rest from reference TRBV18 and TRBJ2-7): NAGVMQNPRHLVRRRGQEARLRCSPMKGHSHVYWYRQLPEEGLKFMVYLQKENIIDESGMPKERFSAEFPKEGPSILRIQQVVRGDSAAYFCASSPSDRGVREQYFGPGTRLTVT.

CDR3 sequence reads: CASWDSAGGYTF. In DNA, the CDR3 is TGTGCCAGCTGGGATTCAGCGGGAGGCTACACCTTC. This chain links TRBV28 with TRBJ1-2; D not resolved. CDR3 length: 12 residues. Germline V gene lookup returns CDR1 MDHEN and CDR2 SYDVKM. V lost 8 bases and J lost 8, with 15 bases in between.

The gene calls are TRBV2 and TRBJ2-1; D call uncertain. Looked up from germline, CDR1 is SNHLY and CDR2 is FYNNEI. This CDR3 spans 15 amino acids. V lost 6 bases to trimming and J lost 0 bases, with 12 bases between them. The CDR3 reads CASSPTDSSYNEQFF. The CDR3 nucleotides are TGTGCCAGCAGCCCAACAGATAGCTCCTACAATGAGCAGTTCTTC.

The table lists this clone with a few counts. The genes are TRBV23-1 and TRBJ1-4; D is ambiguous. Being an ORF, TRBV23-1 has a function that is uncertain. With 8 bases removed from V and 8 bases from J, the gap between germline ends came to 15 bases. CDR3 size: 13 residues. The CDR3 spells CASQPAAEEKLFF. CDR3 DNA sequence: TGCGCCAGCCAGCCAGCGGCGGAAGAAAAACTGTTTTTT.

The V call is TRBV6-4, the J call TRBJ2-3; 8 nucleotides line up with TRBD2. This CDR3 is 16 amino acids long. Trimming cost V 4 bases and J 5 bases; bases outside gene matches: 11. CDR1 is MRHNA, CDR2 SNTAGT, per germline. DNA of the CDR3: TGTGCCAGCAGTGCAATGGGAGCGAGCGGGAGAGATACGCAGTATTTT. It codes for CASSAMGASGRDTQYF.

CDR3 bases: TGTGCCAGCAGCTCGGTCCGGGGAATAGAGACCCAGTACTTC. Translated: CASSSVRGIETQYF. The chain joins TRBV5-6 to TRBJ2-5; TRBD2 might be the D (5 bases). V was pared by 3 bases and J by 4 bases, with 13 bases between. This CDR3 is built from 14 residues. Per germline, CDR1 SGHDT and CDR2 YYEEEE.

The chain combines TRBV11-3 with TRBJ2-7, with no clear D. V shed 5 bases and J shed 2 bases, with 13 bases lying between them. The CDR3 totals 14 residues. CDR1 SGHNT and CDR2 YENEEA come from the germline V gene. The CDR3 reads CASSTTEIPYEQYF. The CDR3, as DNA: TGTGCCAGCAGCACTACGGAGATTCCCTACGAGCAGTACTTC.

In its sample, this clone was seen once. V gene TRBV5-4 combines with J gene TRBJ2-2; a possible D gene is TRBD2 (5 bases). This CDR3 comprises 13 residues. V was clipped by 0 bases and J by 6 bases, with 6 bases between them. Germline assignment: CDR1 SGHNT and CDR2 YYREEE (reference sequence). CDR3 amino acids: CASSLERAGELFF. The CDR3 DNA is TGTGCCAGCAGCTTGGAGAGGGCCGGGGAGCTGTTTTTT.

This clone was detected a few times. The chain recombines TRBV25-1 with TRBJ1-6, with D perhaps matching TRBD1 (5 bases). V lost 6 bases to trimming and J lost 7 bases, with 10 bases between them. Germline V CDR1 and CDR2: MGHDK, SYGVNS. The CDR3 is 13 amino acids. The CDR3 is CASRGLVNSPLHF. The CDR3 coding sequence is TGTGCCAGCAGGGGGCTAGTCAATTCACCCCTCCACTTT.

The DNA of the CDR3 is TGTGCCAGCTCACCGGAGCGGCAGGCCCCCTCTGGGGCCAACGTCCTGACTTTC. Residues: CASSPERQAPSGANVLTF. The genes are TRBV18 and TRBJ2-6, with D perhaps matching TRBD2 (5 bases). The germline gives CDR1 KGHSH, CDR2 LQKENI. V lost 3 bases and J lost 0, with 15 bases in between. The CDR3 consists of 18 residues.

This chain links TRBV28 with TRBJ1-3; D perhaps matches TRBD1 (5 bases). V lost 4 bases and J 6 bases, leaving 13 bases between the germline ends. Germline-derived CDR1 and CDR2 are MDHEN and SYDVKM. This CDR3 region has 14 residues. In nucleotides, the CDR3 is TGTGCCAGCAGTTCCCCGGGACTCGCAAACACCATATATTTT. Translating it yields CASSSPGLANTIYF.

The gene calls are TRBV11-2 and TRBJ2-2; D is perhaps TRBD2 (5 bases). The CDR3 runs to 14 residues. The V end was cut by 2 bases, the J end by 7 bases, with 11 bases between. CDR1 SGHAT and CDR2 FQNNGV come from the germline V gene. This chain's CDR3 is CASSLSRGGGELFF. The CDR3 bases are TGTGCCAGCAGCTTATCACGGGGTGGCGGGGAGCTGTTTTTT.

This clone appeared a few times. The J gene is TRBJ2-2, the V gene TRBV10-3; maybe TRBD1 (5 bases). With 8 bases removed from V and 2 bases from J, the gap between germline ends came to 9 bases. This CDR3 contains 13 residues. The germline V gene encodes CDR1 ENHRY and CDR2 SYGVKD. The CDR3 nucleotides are TGTGCCATCGGGGCAGTAAACACCGGGGAGCTGTTTTTT. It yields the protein CAIGAVNTGELFF.

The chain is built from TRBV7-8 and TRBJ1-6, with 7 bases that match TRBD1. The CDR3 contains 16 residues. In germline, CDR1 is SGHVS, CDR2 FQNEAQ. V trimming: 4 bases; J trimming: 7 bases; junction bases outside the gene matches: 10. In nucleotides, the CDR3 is TGTGCCAGCAGCTCAAATCGACAGGGACGGAATTCACCCCTCCACTTT. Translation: CASSSNRQGRNSPLHF.

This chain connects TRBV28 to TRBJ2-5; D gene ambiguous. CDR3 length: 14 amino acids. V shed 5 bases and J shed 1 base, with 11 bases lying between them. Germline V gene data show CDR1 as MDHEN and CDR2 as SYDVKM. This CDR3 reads CASSPQQPQETQYF. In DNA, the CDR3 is TGTGCCAGCAGTCCCCAACAACCCCAAGAGACCCAGTACTTC.

The CDR3 sequence is CASSISGGAYTDTQYF. Written as DNA, the CDR3 is TGTGCCAGTAGTATTTCGGGCGGGGCCTACACAGATACGCAGTATTTT. This chain uses TRBV19 with TRBJ2-3; D perhaps matches TRBD2 (6 bases). The CDR3 consists of 16 residues. The germline V and J ends were trimmed by 3 bases and 2 bases, with 15 bases remaining between them. Germline CDR1 reads LNHDA; CDR2 reads SQIVND (reference sequence).

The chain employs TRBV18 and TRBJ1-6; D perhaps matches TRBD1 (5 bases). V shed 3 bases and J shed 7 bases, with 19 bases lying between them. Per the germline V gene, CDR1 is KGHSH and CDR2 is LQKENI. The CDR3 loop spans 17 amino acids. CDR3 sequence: CASSPGLREVGNSPLHF. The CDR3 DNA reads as TGTGCCAGCTCACCGGGCCTCAGGGAGGTCGGGAATTCACCCCTCCACTTT.

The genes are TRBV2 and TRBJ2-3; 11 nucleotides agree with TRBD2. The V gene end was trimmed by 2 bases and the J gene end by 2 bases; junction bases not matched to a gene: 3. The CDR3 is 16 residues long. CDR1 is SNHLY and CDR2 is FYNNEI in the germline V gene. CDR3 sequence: CASSERLAGTTDTQYF. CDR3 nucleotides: TGTGCCAGCAGTGAAAGACTAGCGGGGACCACAGATACGCAGTATTTT.

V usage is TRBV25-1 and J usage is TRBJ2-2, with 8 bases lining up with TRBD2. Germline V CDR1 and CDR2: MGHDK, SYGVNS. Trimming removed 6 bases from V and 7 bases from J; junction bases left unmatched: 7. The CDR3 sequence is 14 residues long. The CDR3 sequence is CASRRRGGGGELFF. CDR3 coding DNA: TGTGCCAGCAGGAGACGGGGGGGCGGCGGGGAGCTGTTTTTT.

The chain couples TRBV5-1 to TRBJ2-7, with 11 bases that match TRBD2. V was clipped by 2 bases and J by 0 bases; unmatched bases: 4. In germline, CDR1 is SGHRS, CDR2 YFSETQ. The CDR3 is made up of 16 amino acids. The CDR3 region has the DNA TGCGCCAGCAGCTTTTTAGCGGGAGGGCCCTCCTACGAGCAGTACTTC. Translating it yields CASSFLAGGPSYEQYF. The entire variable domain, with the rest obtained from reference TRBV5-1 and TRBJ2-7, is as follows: KAGVTQTPRYLIKTRGQQVTLSCSPISGHRSVSWYQQTPGQGLQFLFEYFSETQRNKGNFPGRFSGRQFSNSRSEMNVSTLELGDSALYLCASSFLAGGPSYEQYFGPGTRLTVT.

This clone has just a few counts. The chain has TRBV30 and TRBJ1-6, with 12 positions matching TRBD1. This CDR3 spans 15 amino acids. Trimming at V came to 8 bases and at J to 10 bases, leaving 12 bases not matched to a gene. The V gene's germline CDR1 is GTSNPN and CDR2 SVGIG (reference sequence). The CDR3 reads CAGRFGGTGGSPLHF. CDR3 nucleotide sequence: TGTGCCGGACGATTCGGCGGGACAGGGGGCTCACCCCTCCACTTT. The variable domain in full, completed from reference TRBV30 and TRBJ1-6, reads SQTIHQWPATLVQPVGSPLSLECTVEGTSNPNLYWYRQAAGRGLQLLFYSVGIGQISSEVPQNLSASRPQDRQFILSSKKLLLSDSGFYLCAGRFGGTGGSPLHFGNGTRLTVT.

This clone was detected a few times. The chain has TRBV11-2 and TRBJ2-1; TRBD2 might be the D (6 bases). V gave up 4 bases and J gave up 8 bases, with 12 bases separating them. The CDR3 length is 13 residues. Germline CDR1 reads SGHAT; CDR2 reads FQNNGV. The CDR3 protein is CASSWTREDEQFF. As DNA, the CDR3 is TGTGCCAGCAGCTGGACCAGGGAGGATGAGCAGTTCTTC.

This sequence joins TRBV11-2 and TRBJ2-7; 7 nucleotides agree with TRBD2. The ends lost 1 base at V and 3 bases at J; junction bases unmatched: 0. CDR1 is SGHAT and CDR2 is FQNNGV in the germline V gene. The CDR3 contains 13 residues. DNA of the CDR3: TGTGCCAGCAGCTTAGCTAGCGGCTACGAGCAGTACTTC. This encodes CASSLASGYEQYF.

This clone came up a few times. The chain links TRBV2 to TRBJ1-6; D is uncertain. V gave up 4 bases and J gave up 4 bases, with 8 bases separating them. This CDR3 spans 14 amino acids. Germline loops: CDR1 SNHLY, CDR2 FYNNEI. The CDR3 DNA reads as TGTGCCAGCAGTGCGCAGATTTATAATTCACCCCTCCACTTT. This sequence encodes CASSAQIYNSPLHF.

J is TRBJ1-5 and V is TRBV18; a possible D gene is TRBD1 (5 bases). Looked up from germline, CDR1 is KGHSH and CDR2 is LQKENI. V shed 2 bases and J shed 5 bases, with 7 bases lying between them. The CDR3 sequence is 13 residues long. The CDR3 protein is CASSPDSDQPQHF. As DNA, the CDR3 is TGTGCCAGCTCACCAGACAGTGATCAGCCCCAGCATTTT. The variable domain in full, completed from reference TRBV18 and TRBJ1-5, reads NAGVMQNPRHLVRRRGQEARLRCSPMKGHSHVYWYRQLPEEGLKFMVYLQKENIIDESGMPKERFSAEFPKEGPSILRIQQVVRGDSAAYFCASSPDSDQPQHFGDGTRLSIL.

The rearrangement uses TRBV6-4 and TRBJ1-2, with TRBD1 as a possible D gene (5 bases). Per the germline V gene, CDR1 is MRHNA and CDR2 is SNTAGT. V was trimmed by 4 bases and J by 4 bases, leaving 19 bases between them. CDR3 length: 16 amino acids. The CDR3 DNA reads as TGTGCCAGCAGTGTGTCTTATGGGGCTTCAGCCTATGGCTACACCTTC. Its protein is CASSVSYGASAYGYTF.